The rows below give T cell receptor beta chains drawn from one sample of a study of shared clonotypes between healthy human individuals. Some clones are missing from TCRdb's copy, which holds only in-frame ones; the method was immunoSEQ multiplex PCR. Here the sample spans roughly 640,000 clones, approximately 74% being singletons. The specimen was memory CD4+ T cells sorted from blood. Receptor source: a woman under 40 in good health. Both conserved end residues are part of each CDR3. A D gene is named only where the DNA matches it firmly. For some rows the clone size is stated as once, few or many, or as a class when expanded; others skip it.

D gene	clone size	V gene	J gene	CDR3 DNA	CDR3 protein
TRBD2	NA	TRBV7-2	TRBJ2-7	TGTGCCAGCACCCCGGCGGGACTAGTTTACGAGCAGTACTTC	CASTPAGLVYEQYF
NA	NA	TRBV2	TRBJ2-2	TGTGCCAGCAGCGTAAACCGACAGGACACCGGGGAGCTGTTTTTT	CASSVNRQDTGELFF
NA	once	TRBV27	TRBJ2-1	TGTGCCAGCAGGACCACCAGCGGTAGCTCCTACAATGAGCAGTTCTTC	CASRTTSGSSYNEQFF
TRBD1	NA	TRBV7-2	TRBJ1-1	TGTGCCAGCAGCGCTTACAGGGGACGCCACACTGAAGCTTTCTTT	CASSAYRGRHTEAFF
NA	NA	TRBV29-1	TRBJ1-1	TGCAGCGTTGTTTGGGAGAACACTGAAGCTTTCTTT	CSVVWENTEAFF
TRBD1	NA	TRBV19	TRBJ1-5	TGTGCCAGTAGTAGGGTACAGGGGAAACCCCAGCATTTT	CASSRVQGKPQHF
NA	once	TRBV10-3	TRBJ2-5	TGTGCCATCAGTGATGAGGCCAGGGAGACCCAGTACTTC	CAISDEARETQYF
TRBD1	NA	TRBV19	TRBJ1-5	TGTGCCAGTAGTGGCGGGACAGGGGGCATATATAGCAATCAGCCCCAGCATTTT	CASSGGTGGIYSNQPQHF
TRBD1	once	TRBV7-8	TRBJ1-2	TGTGCCAGCAGCCCGGGACAGGGCGCTGGCTACACCTTC	CASSPGQGAGYTF
NA	NA	TRBV7-2	TRBJ2-7	TGTGCCAGCAGCGTGGCTAGGACAGCCTACGAGCAGTACTTC	CASSVARTAYEQYF
TRBD1	NA	TRBV28	TRBJ2-3	TGTGCCAGCAGTTTAGGACAGGACACAGATACGCAGTATTTT	CASSLGQDTDTQYF
TRBD2	NA	TRBV5-4	TRBJ2-2	TGTGCCAGCAGCTTACGGCTAGCGGGAGTAGGCGGGGAGCTGTTTTTT	CASSLRLAGVGGELFF
NA	NA	TRBV11-3	TRBJ2-5	TGTGCCAGCAGCGCGGGGACAGAACAAGAGACCCAGTACTTC	CASSAGTEQETQYF
NA	NA	TRBV30	TRBJ1-2	TGTGCCTGGAGTGAATTGTCCTATGGCTACACCTTC	CAWSELSYGYTF
TRBD2	NA	TRBV28	TRBJ2-7	TGTGCCAGCAGTTTATACGGGAGGGCCTACGAGCAGTACTTC	CASSLYGRAYEQYF
NA	NA	TRBV21-1	TRBJ2-4	TGTGCCAGCAGCATACCTCCTAGCGGGAGTAGTTTGTGGGTTGCCAAAAACATTCAGTACTTC	CASSIPPSGSSLWVAKNIQYF
NA	NA	TRBV11-2	TRBJ2-7	TGTGCCAGCAGCCCAGGGGTCAGGCGATCGAGCTCCTACGAGCAGTACTTC	CASSPGVRRSSSYEQYF
NA	NA	TRBV2	TRBJ1-5	TGTGCCAGCACCCCTACCCCGGGACTTCGAAACTCCAGGACACAGCCCCAGCATTTT	CASTPTPGLRNSRTQPQHF
NA	NA	TRBV5-1	TRBJ1-5	TGCGCCAGCAGCTTGGGCAATGGCAATCAGCCCCAGCATTTT	CASSLGNGNQPQHF
NA	NA	TRBV5-4	TRBJ1-1	TGTGCCACAGCAGACGGAGCGAACACTGAAGCTTTCTTT	CATADGANTEAFF
NA	NA	TRBV27	TRBJ1-1	TGTGCCAGCAGTCCTTCTTGGGGGAAGAACACTGAAGCTTTCTTT	CASSPSWGKNTEAFF
NA	NA	TRBV28	TRBJ2-4	TGTGCCAGCAGTTTTGGGGGGTCTCGGGCCAAAAACATTCAGTACTTC	CASSFGGSRAKNIQYF
NA	many	TRBV29-1	TRBJ2-7	TGCAGCGTTGCTAGCGACCACGAGCAGTACTTC	CSVASDHEQYF
TRBD1	once	TRBV28	TRBJ1-4	TGTGCCAGCAGTCTCACGTCCGGGACAGGGCGTGAAAAACTGTTTTTT	CASSLTSGTGREKLFF
NA	NA	TRBV6-5	TRBJ2-1	TGTGCCAGCAGTAAGCCCGGGACACATGAGCAGTTCTTC	CASSKPGTHEQFF
TRBD1	few	TRBV5-1	TRBJ2-7	TGCGCCAGCAGCTTGGGAGACAGGGATCGGAACGAGCAGTACTTC	CASSLGDRDRNEQYF
TRBD1	many	TRBV19	TRBJ2-3	TGTGCCAGTAGTATCGGGACAGGGTCCACAGATACGCAGTATTTT	CASSIGTGSTDTQYF
NA	NA	TRBV25-1	TRBJ2-3	TGTGCCAGCCGGTGGCGGGATACGCAGTATTTT	CASRWRDTQYF
NA	NA	TRBV9	TRBJ2-3	TGTGCCAGCACCAAAGGGGGGGATACGCAGTATTTT	CASTKGGDTQYF
NA	few	TRBV11-3	TRBJ1-1	TGTGCCAGCAGCTTCCATAGCACTGAAGCTTTCTTT	CASSFHSTEAFF
TRBD1	NA	TRBV7-4	TRBJ1-2	TGTGCCAGCAGCGTGGACAGGGTGGCGTCCGGCTACACCTTC	CASSVDRVASGYTF
NA	NA	TRBV6-5	TRBJ2-7	TGTGCCAGTAGGGACGACCGCGAGCAGTACTTC	CASRDDREQYF
TRBD1	NA	TRBV5-1	TRBJ2-3	TGCGCCAGCAGCTTGGAGGGGGCGCGGACAGATACGCAGTATTTT	CASSLEGARTDTQYF
NA	few	TRBV9	TRBJ2-3	TGTGCCAGCAGCGCCTCCCCCACAGATACGCAGTATTTT	CASSASPTDTQYF
TRBD1	NA	TRBV6-6	TRBJ1-5	TGTGCCAGCAGTCGAGCCCGACAGGGACGACATCAGCCCCAGCATTTT	CASSRARQGRHQPQHF
NA	NA	TRBV7-6	TRBJ2-7	TGTGCCAGCAGCCCTAGGTGGGGGGCCGAGCAGTACTTC	CASSPRWGAEQYF
TRBD2	NA	TRBV19	TRBJ2-1	TGTGCCACCTCGACTAGCGGCTACAATGAGCAGTTCTTC	CATSTSGYNEQFF
TRBD1	NA	TRBV10-3	TRBJ1-3	TGTGCCATCAGCCCGGGACAGAGCTCTGGAAACACCATATATTTT	CAISPGQSSGNTIYF
NA	NA	TRBV5-1	TRBJ1-1	TGCGCCAGCAGCTTGGACAGGGATGGACTCGGGGCTTTCTTT	CASSLDRDGLGAFF
NA	NA	TRBV5-1	TRBJ1-5	TGCGCCAGCAGCTTGGCGTCAGGGGATAAGCCCCAGCATTTT	CASSLASGDKPQHF
NA	NA	TRBV7-2	TRBJ2-7	TGTGCCAGCAGCCTAGAGCCCTCTGGGGAGCAGTACTTC	CASSLEPSGEQYF
NA	NA	TRBV4-1	TRBJ2-1	TGCGCCAGCAGCCACATAGGGACGCGAGATGAGCAGTTCTTC	CASSHIGTRDEQFF
NA	few	TRBV19	TRBJ2-1	TGTGCCAGTACCACAAGGGGGGGAGGTGAGCAGTTCTTC	CASTTRGGGEQFF
TRBD2	NA	TRBV11-2	TRBJ2-3	TGTGCCAGCAGCTCAACCCCCCCAGCGGGAGGTACAGATACGCAGTATTTT	CASSSTPPAGGTDTQYF
NA	NA	TRBV28	TRBJ2-5	TGTGCCAGCATGCCGGGGGTGGGGGAGACCCAGTACTTC	CASMPGVGETQYF
NA	many	TRBV7-2	TRBJ1-5	TGTGCCAGCAGCCTAGAGGGAGGCAATCAGCCCCAGCATTTT	CASSLEGGNQPQHF
NA	many	TRBV27	TRBJ2-7	TGTGCCAGCAGAAGAGGGGGGCGGAATGCCTACGAGCAGTACTTC	CASRRGGRNAYEQYF
NA	NA	TRBV7-9	TRBJ2-7	TGTGCCAGCAGCTTAGCGACAGTCGCCGAGCAGTACTTC	CASSLATVAEQYF
NA	NA	TRBV30	TRBJ1-2	TGTGCCTGGAGTGTACAAGTGAGTCACCATGGCTACACCTTC	CAWSVQVSHHGYTF
NA	few	TRBV5-1	TRBJ2-1	TGCGCCAGCAACCCCGGACATCTTACCTACAATGAGCAGTTCTTC	CASNPGHLTYNEQFF
TRBD1	NA	TRBV28	TRBJ2-7	TGTGCCAGCAGTTTGAGGGGACAGGGGTTCGTCGAGCAGTACTTC	CASSLRGQGFVEQYF
NA	NA	TRBV5-1	TRBJ2-5	TGCGCCAGCAGCTTAGGGACGGAGACCGGGACCCAGTACTTC	CASSLGTETGTQYF
NA	NA	TRBV30	TRBJ1-3	TGTGCCTGGAGTAGTGGGTTCGCTGGAAACACCATATATTTT	CAWSSGFAGNTIYF
NA	NA	TRBV28	TRBJ1-2	TGTGCCAGCAGTTTTCAATACCTCGGGGGAGGCTACACCTTC	CASSFQYLGGGYTF
NA	few	TRBV6-1	TRBJ1-2	TGTGCCAGCAGTGACCGTGGGGTTGGCGGCTACACCTTC	CASSDRGVGGYTF
NA	NA	TRBV7-9	TRBJ2-4	TGTGCCAGCAGCGCTCGACAGGACTCGAAAAACATTCAGTACTTC	CASSARQDSKNIQYF
NA	NA	TRBV5-1	TRBJ2-3	TGCGCCAGCAGCTTGGCAGCCGGTCAGGGTACGCAGTATTTT	CASSLAAGQGTQYF
NA	NA	TRBV19	TRBJ2-5	TGTGCCAGTAGTATTGGTCTCCAAGAGACCCAGTACTTC	CASSIGLQETQYF
TRBD1	once	TRBV28	TRBJ2-5	TGTAGTTCAGGGGGCGGCCAAGGGCAAGAGACCCAGTACTTC	CSSGGGQGQETQYF